The 23 T cell receptor beta chains listed next were all sequenced from one sample in a study of CD8+ T cells in alopecia areata. The treatment was: oral pan-JAK inhibitor, 5-10 mg twice daily. RNA extraction and reverse transcription yielded cDNA as sequencing template. Clones were sequenced by immunoSEQ multiplex PCR, and TCRdb holds only the in-frame ones, with some missing. This sample yields 150,000 to 200,000 clones, of which 50% to 60% are seen a single time; 3% to 3.5% belongs to the top ten. This specimen was CD4+ T cells sorted from blood, taken at week 4, from a patient treated with tofacitinib. Receptor source: a human donor with alopecia areata.

This clone turned up a few times. CDR3: CASKGLTTGYNEKLFF. The CDR3 DNA is TGTGCCAGCAAGGGGTTGACGACAGGGTATAATGAAAAACTGTTTTTT. The rearrangement joins TRBV2 to TRBJ1-4; 7 nucleotides match TRBD1. Germline V gene sequence: CDR1 SNHLY, CDR2 FYNNEI. The V and J ends lost 7 bases and 4 bases, in that order; junction bases with no gene match: 12. The CDR3 totals 16 residues.

The rearrangement uses TRBV5-6 and TRBJ1-2; perhaps TRBD1 as D (6 bases). V lost 3 bases and J 1 base, leaving 16 bases between the germline ends. CDR1 and CDR2 (germline): SGHDT, YYEEEE. This CDR3 region has 16 residues. This CDR3 is CASSSLWTDLNYGYTF. In nucleotides, the CDR3 is TGTGCCAGCAGCTCTCTTTGGACAGACCTTAACTATGGCTACACCTTC. The entire variable domain, with the rest obtained from reference TRBV5-6 and TRBJ1-2, is as follows: DAGVTQSPTHLIKTRGQQVTLRCSPKSGHDTVSWYQQALGQGPQFIFQYYEEEERQRGNFPDRFSGHQFPNYSSELNVNALLLGDSALYLCASSSLWTDLNYGYTFGSGTRLTVV.

This clone was seen more than once but under ten times. This sample includes further DNA sequences coding for the same CDR3. The rearrangement uses TRBV29-1 and TRBJ2-3, with 13 bases lining up with TRBD2. The germline CDR1 and CDR2 sequences are SQVTM and ANQGSEA. CDR3 length: 13 amino acids. The trim removed 6 bases at V and 4 bases at J, leaving 1 base unmatched. This CDR3 is CSVGTSGADTQYF. In DNA, the CDR3 is TGCAGCGTGGGGACTAGCGGGGCAGATACGCAGTATTTT.

This chain joins TRBV5-1 and TRBJ1-6; 7 bases match TRBD1. V dropped 0 bases and J dropped 5; count of bases not matched to a gene: 2. This CDR3 is built from 15 residues. From germline, CDR1 is SGHRS and CDR2 YFSETQ. As DNA, the CDR3 is TGCGCCAGCAGCTTGGACACAGGGGATAATTCACCCCTCCACTTT. Protein: CASSLDTGDNSPLHF.

This clone was seen only a few times. This chain uses TRBV18 with TRBJ1-4; D uncertain. Trimming pared 3 bases from V and 7 bases from J, leaving 15 bases between. The CDR3 contains 15 residues. Germline loops: CDR1 KGHSH, CDR2 LQKENI. CDR3 nucleotides: TGTGCCAGCTCACCCCCCGGCCGAGAGATTGAAAAACTGTTTTTT. It yields the protein CASSPPGREIEKLFF.

The V gene is TRBV25-1, the J gene TRBJ2-7; no reliable D call. There are 14 residues in the CDR3. Germline V CDR1 and CDR2: MGHDK, SYGVNS. V gave up 10 bases and J gave up 1 base, with 17 bases separating them. The CDR3 loop reads CATSGVAVSYEQYF. As DNA, the CDR3 is TGTGCCACCTCAGGAGTGGCAGTATCCTACGAGCAGTACTTC.

A note on this clone: The same CDR3 arises from other DNA sequences in this sample as well. This chain connects TRBV29-1 to TRBJ1-2, with a tentative D call TRBD1 (6 bases). Per germline, CDR1 SQVTM and CDR2 ANQGSEA. The CDR3 consists of 12 residues. V was trimmed by 3 bases and J by 5 bases, leaving 10 bases between them. CDR3 nucleotides: TGCAGCGTTGACAGGGGAGGTTATGGCTACACCTTC. Translating it yields CSVDRGGYGYTF.

The CDR3 sequence is CASSHGPGSGRGEQFF. The CDR3, as DNA: TGCGCCAGCAGCCACGGCCCGGGGTCAGGGCGTGGTGAGCAGTTCTTC. V usage is TRBV4-1 and J usage is TRBJ2-1, with D perhaps assigned TRBD1 or TRBD2 (5 bases each). V was shortened by 3 bases and J by 9 bases, with 21 bases between the two germline ends. Germline V gene data show CDR1 as MGHRA and CDR2 as YSYEKL. The CDR3 is 16 amino acids.

A single count supports this clone. The genes are TRBV27 and TRBJ2-7; D uncertain. Germline V lookup: CDR1 MNHEY, CDR2 SMNVEV (reference sequence). This CDR3 has 13 amino acids. The V gene lost 3 bases and the J gene lost 2 bases, with 8 bases spanning the gap. CDR3 DNA: TGTGCCAGCAGTTTGAAGGCTACCTACGAGCAGTACTTC. Protein sequence: CASSLKATYEQYF.

The chain employs TRBV4-2 and TRBJ1-6; D is undetermined. The CDR3 spans 14 residues. Looked up from germline, CDR1 is LGHNA and CDR2 is YNFKEQ. Trimming left V 0 bases short and J 6 bases short, with 6 bases between. CDR3 protein: CASSQEYRNSPLHF. CDR3 nucleotide sequence: TGTGCCAGCAGCCAAGAATATCGTAATTCACCCCTCCACTTT.

This chain uses TRBV7-9 with TRBJ2-3; D unclear. The CDR3 runs 16 residues. The V end lost 4 bases, the J end lost 0 bases, and 14 bases lay between the germline ends. Germline CDR1 SEHNR, CDR2 FQNEAQ (reference sequence). The CDR3 nucleotides read TGTGCCAGCAGCTCCCAGGCCGGTCTTAGCACAGATACGCAGTATTTT. Its translation: CASSSQAGLSTDTQYF. The full variable domain, rest sourced from reference TRBV7-9 and TRBJ2-3, is DTGVSQNPRHKITKRGQNVTFRCDPISEHNRLYWYRQTLGQGPEFLTYFQNEAQLEKSRLLSDRFSAERPKGSFSTLEIQRTEQGDSAMYLCASSSQAGLSTDTQYFGPGTRLTVL.

V usage is TRBV30 and J usage is TRBJ1-5; a weak D match, TRBD1 (6 bases). CDR1 is GTSNPN, CDR2 SVGIG, per germline (reference sequence). The CDR3 spans 14 residues. The V gene lost 1 base and the J gene lost 5 bases, with 12 bases spanning the gap. The CDR3 is CAWSAGGADQPQHF. DNA for the CDR3: TGTGCCTGGAGTGCTGGGGGCGCGGATCAGCCCCAGCATTTT.

The chain carries TRBV25-1 and TRBJ1-3; D remains unclear. V lost 4 bases, J lost 0 bases, and 10 bases lay in between. The CDR3 length is 15 residues. Germline CDR1 is MGHDK and CDR2 is SYGVNS. Here the CDR3 reads CASSAPDNSGNTIYF. CDR3 sequence (DNA): TGTGCCAGCAGTGCACCAGACAACTCTGGAAACACCATATATTTT. Looking up the rest from reference TRBV25-1 and TRBJ1-3 gives the full variable domain: EADIYQTPRYLVIGTGKKITLECSQTMGHDKMYWYQQDPGMELHLIHYSYGVNSTEKGDLSSESTVSRIRTEHFPLTLESARPSHTSQYLCASSAPDNSGNTIYFGEGSWLTVV.

The chain joins TRBV7-2 to TRBJ2-1; TRBD2 aligns across 10 bases. J gave up 12 bases and V 4 bases, and 12 bases lay outside the gene matches. The CDR3 has 15 amino acids. Germline V gene lookup returns CDR1 SGHTA and CDR2 FQGNSA. DNA of the CDR3: TGTGCCAGCAGCTCCCCAATAGCGGGGGGACTGGTGCAGTTCTTC. Translating gives CASSSPIAGGLVQFF.

CDR3 protein: CASSDPGHRLQPQHF. CDR3 nucleotide sequence: TGTGCCAGCAGTGATCCGGGACACCGCCTCCAGCCCCAGCATTTT. The V gene is TRBV2, the J gene TRBJ1-5, with a tentative D call TRBD1 (6 bases). This CDR3 is built from 15 residues. Trimming cost V 3 bases and J 7 bases, with 16 bases left between them. CDR1 and CDR2 (germline): SNHLY, FYNNEI.

V usage is TRBV5-4 and J usage is TRBJ1-2; possibly TRBD1 for D (5 bases). The CDR3 length is 14 residues. Between the trimmed V and J ends, which lost 5 bases and 0 bases, there was a span of 11 bases. The germline CDR1 and CDR2 sequences are SGHNT and YYREEE (reference sequence). CDR3 nucleotide sequence: TGTGCCAGCAGTCTGGGAGGGGCTAACTATGGCTACACCTTC. It encodes CASSLGGANYGYTF.

The chain is built from TRBV29-1 and TRBJ2-4; D is unresolved. Germline CDR1 is SQVTM and CDR2 is ANQGSEA. V was shortened by 3 bases and J by 0 bases, with 12 bases between the two germline ends. The CDR3 sequence is 15 residues long. CDR3 coding DNA: TGCAGCGTTGACCTCCCCCTGGTAGCCAAAAACATTCAGTACTTC. Its protein is CSVDLPLVAKNIQYF.

This clone was seen only a few times. This chain connects TRBV29-1 to TRBJ2-7, with 8 bases identical to TRBD2. Germline V gene sequence: CDR1 SQVTM, CDR2 ANQGSEA. V dropped 4 bases and J dropped 4; count of bases not matched to a gene: 3. This CDR3 has 12 amino acids. The CDR3, as DNA: TGCAGCGTTGCGGTAGCGGGGTACGAGCAGTACTTC. This encodes CSVAVAGYEQYF.

The gene calls are TRBV10-3 and TRBJ1-6; maybe TRBD1 (5 bases). The CDR3 sequence is 14 residues long. Between the trimmed V and J ends, which lost 4 bases and 7 bases, there was a span of 11 bases. Germline V CDR1 and CDR2: ENHRY, SYGVKD. CDR3 region: CAISAPGGNSPLHF. The DNA of the CDR3 is TGTGCCATCAGTGCCCCCGGGGGAAATTCACCCCTCCACTTT.

The rearrangement links TRBV13 to TRBJ2-4; D might be TRBD1 or TRBD2, each matching 5 bases. The CDR3 is 14 residues long. Germline loops: CDR1 PRHDT, CDR2 FYEKMQ (reference sequence). The V and J ends lost 5 bases and 4 bases respectively, with 12 bases between them. The CDR3 DNA is TGTGCCAGCAGCGGCATGAGGGGTAAAAACATTCAGTACTTC. It codes for CASSGMRGKNIQYF.

This clone was observed a few times. This chain connects TRBV7-9 to TRBJ2-1; D not resolved. There are 12 residues in the CDR3. The ends were cut back, 5 bases at V and 12 bases at J, with 14 bases in the middle. Germline values: CDR1 SEHNR, CDR2 FQNEAQ (reference sequence). CDR3 region: CASSRRDQAQFF. CDR3 in DNA: TGTGCCAGCAGCCGCCGAGACCAGGCGCAGTTCTTC. The full variable domain, rest sourced from reference TRBV7-9 and TRBJ2-1, is DTGVSQNPRHKITKRGQNVTFRCDPISEHNRLYWYRQTLGQGPEFLTYFQNEAQLEKSRLLSDRFSAERPKGSFSTLEIQRTEQGDSAMYLCASSRRDQAQFFGPGTRLTVL.

The rearrangement uses TRBV5-1 and TRBJ2-5, with D possibly matching TRBD1 (5 bases). The V gene's germline CDR1 is SGHRS and CDR2 YFSETQ. The V and J ends lost 0 bases and 3 bases respectively, with 12 bases between them. The CDR3 length is 15 residues. The DNA for the CDR3 is TGCGCCAGCAGCTTGGTGGCGGACACGGAAGAGACCCAGTACTTC. Protein: CASSLVADTEETQYF.

Turning to this clone: The junction departs from germline at one end; a sequencing error may be responsible. The rearrangement joins TRBV29-1 to TRBJ2-5; TRBD1 matches 9 bases. Germline lookup yields CDR1 SQVTM and CDR2 ANQGSEA. The CDR3 totals 13 residues. The CDR3 sequence is CSLWGQGEETQYF. Here the CDR3 DNA reads TGCAGCTTGTGGGGACAGGGCGAAGAAACCCAGTACTTC.